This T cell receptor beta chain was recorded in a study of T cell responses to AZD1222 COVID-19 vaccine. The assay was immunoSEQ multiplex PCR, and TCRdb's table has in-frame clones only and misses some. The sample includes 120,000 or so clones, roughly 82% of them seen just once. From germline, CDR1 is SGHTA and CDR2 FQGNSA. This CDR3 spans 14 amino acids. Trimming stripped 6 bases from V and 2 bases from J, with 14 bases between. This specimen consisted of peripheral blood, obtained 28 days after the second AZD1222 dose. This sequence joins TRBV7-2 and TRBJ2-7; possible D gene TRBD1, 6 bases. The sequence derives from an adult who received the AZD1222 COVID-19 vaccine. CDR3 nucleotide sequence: TGTGCCAGCAGATCTGGGGGCAGCGCCTACGAGCAGTACTTC. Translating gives CASRSGGSAYEQYF.